The present T cell receptor (beta chain) was sequenced within a study of vaccination effects on CD4 cells after COVID-19. In the study overall: The second dose preceded post-vaccine samples by a median of 72 days. Whole-study findings and limits: Clonal contraction was marked in infection- and vaccine-induced clones late after vaccination.

The ends were cut back, 3 bases at V and 10 bases at J, with 10 bases in the middle. Germline loops: CDR1 SEHNR, CDR2 FQNEAQ (reference sequence). This CDR3 region has 12 residues. Antigen-specific CD4+ T cells were first expanded with viral peptide pools by the ViraFEST assay and only then sequenced. Upon completion of around 9 days in culture, CD4+ T cells were isolated. It was between March and December 2020 that the person had a SARS-CoV-2 infection confirmed by PCR. All participants had two doses of either the BNT162b2 or mRNA-1273 vaccine. Cultures got half-medium changes with IL-2 on days 3 and 7. As for this clone: Antigen specificity is unknown.

Only in-frame clones appear in the TCRdb table, and some are missing; sequencing was by immunoSEQ multiplex PCR. In the table there are 15,000 or so clones, over 60% of which are singletons. This sample comprised CD4+ T cells from PBMCs cultured with HCoV-NL63 spike peptides, obtained after COVID-19 vaccination. The sequence was collected from a human donor who had a prior SARS-CoV-2 infection. V and J are TRBV7-9 and TRBJ2-1; D call uncertain. The CDR3 region is CASSFRRQEQFF. The CDR3 coding sequence is TGTGCCAGCAGCTTTCGACGCCAAGAGCAGTTCTTC. The full variable domain, its missing parts supplied by reference TRBV7-9 and TRBJ2-1, is DTGVSQNPRHKITKRGQNVTFRCDPISEHNRLYWYRQTLGQGPEFLTYFQNEAQLEKSRLLSDRFSAERPKGSFSTLEIQRTEQGDSAMYLCASSFRRQEQFFGPGTRLTVL.